These 30 T cell receptor beta chains came from one sample sequenced in a study of control samples from healthy donors and cancer patients. Generated by immunoSEQ multiplex PCR, the TCRdb table keeps only in-frame clones and is missing some. This sample has 95,000 to 100,000 clones, with roughly 86% found just once. Input material: blood. The origin of the receptors is a man aged 55 to 70 in good health.

CDR3 DNA sequence: TGTGCCAGCAGCCAAGCGCAAACCGGGACTAGACCATACGAGCAGTACTTC. Residues: CASSQAQTGTRPYEQYF. The chain uses TRBV3-1 (or the pseudogene TRBV3-2) and TRBJ2-7, with 8 bases that match TRBD2. CDR1 is LGHDT and CDR2 is YNNKEL in the germline V gene (reference sequence). Trimming took 1 base from V and 4 from J; bases not matched to a gene: 12. This CDR3 has 17 amino acids.

The chain uses TRBV10-1 and TRBJ2-7, with TRBD1 as a possible D gene (6 bases). Per the germline V gene, CDR1 is WNHNN and CDR2 is SYGVQD (reference sequence). Trimming cost V 3 bases and J 4 bases, with 16 bases left between them. The CDR3 covers 15 residues. CDR3 coding DNA: TGCGCCAGCAGTGATTACTCCCTGGGGGCTTACGAGCAGTACTTC. It encodes CASSDYSLGAYEQYF.

The chain has TRBV29-1 and TRBJ2-6; 11 bases line up with TRBD1. V lost 3 bases to trimming and J lost 2 bases; unmatched junction nucleotides: 3. Germline V gene data show CDR1 as SQVTM and CDR2 as ANQGSEA. The CDR3 has 16 amino acids. CDR3 coding DNA: TGCAGCGTTGACGGACAGGGGGCTGCTGGGGCCAACGTCCTGACTTTC. Its translation is CSVDGQGAAGANVLTF.

This clone was seen only once. CDR3 region: CASSQGAGAETQYF. The CDR3, as DNA: TGTGCCAGCAGCCAAGGAGCGGGAGCGGAGACCCAGTACTTC. This sequence joins TRBV4-2 and TRBJ2-5, with TRBD2 matching over 8 bases. From germline, CDR1 is LGHNA and CDR2 YNFKEQ. V trimming: 1 base; J trimming: 5 bases; junction bases outside the gene matches: 3. This CDR3 spans 14 amino acids.

This clone was found once. The V call is TRBV2, the J call TRBJ1-3, with TRBD1 as a possible D gene (5 bases). Germline assignment: CDR1 SNHLY and CDR2 FYNNEI. With 6 bases removed from V and 3 bases from J, the gap between germline ends came to 15 bases. This CDR3 comprises 15 residues. DNA of the CDR3: TGTGCCAGCAGAGCCGGGGGAATCCGTGGAAACACCATATATTTT. Translation gives CASRAGGIRGNTIYF.

The V and J genes are TRBV27 and TRBJ2-2; no definite D call. This CDR3 contains 14 residues. Trimming cost V 2 bases and J 5 bases, with 9 bases left between them. Germline assignment: CDR1 MNHEY and CDR2 SMNVEV (reference sequence). CDR3 DNA sequence: TGTGCCAGCAGTTTAGATCTCCGTACCGGGGAGCTGTTTTTT. Translated, it gives CASSLDLRTGELFF.

This chain uses TRBV7-2 with TRBJ1-3; D is uncertain. The CDR3 consists of 16 residues. The V gene lost 5 bases and the J gene lost 3 bases, with 17 bases spanning the gap. Germline V CDR1 and CDR2: SGHTA, FQGNSA. In DNA form, the CDR3 reads TGTGCCAGCAGCATACCTCGTGCGACAATTGGAAACACCATATATTTT. It specifies CASSIPRATIGNTIYF.

The chain employs TRBV10-1 and TRBJ2-3; 8 nucleotides line up with TRBD2. The J segment lost 5 bases and the V segment lost 2 bases, leaving 9 bases of the junction unmatched. The germline gives CDR1 WNHNN, CDR2 SYGVQD (reference sequence). The CDR3 loop spans 16 amino acids. Here the CDR3 reads CASSENPGGHGDTQYF. CDR3 DNA: TGCGCCAGCAGTGAGAATCCGGGAGGGCATGGAGATACGCAGTATTTT.

This clone was counted a single time. The gene calls are TRBV30 and TRBJ2-5; D gene ambiguous. The germline V gene has CDR1 GTSNPN and CDR2 SVGIG (reference sequence). The V and J ends lost 2 bases and 5 bases respectively, with 12 bases between them. The CDR3 is made up of 13 amino acids. The CDR3 DNA follows: TGTGCCTGGAGTCCCCGGATGGGGGAGACCCAGTACTTC. Protein product: CAWSPRMGETQYF.

This chain links TRBV6-4 with TRBJ2-1; 10 bases are shared with TRBD2. The CDR3 is made up of 16 amino acids. Germline CDR1 MRHNA, CDR2 SNTAGT. V dropped 2 bases and J dropped 7; count of bases not matched to a gene: 8. Here the CDR3 reads CASSDTLAGVGNEQFF. In DNA form, the CDR3 reads TGTGCCAGCAGTGACACTCTAGCGGGAGTGGGGAATGAGCAGTTCTTC.

The chain joins TRBV7-2 to TRBJ2-2; maybe TRBD1 (5 bases). There are 16 residues in the CDR3. V lost 6 bases, J lost 1 base, and 15 bases lay in between. CDR1 SGHTA and CDR2 FQGNSA come from the germline V gene. CDR3 sequence (DNA): TGTGCCAGCAGTTATAGGGGCTATGGGAACACCGGGGAGCTGTTTTTT. Amino acid sequence: CASSYRGYGNTGELFF.

The V and J genes are TRBV27 and TRBJ2-3; possibly TRBD2 for D (7 bases). The CDR3 spans 16 residues. Trimming cost V 3 bases and J 2 bases, with 15 bases left between them. Per the germline V gene, CDR1 is MNHEY and CDR2 is SMNVEV (reference sequence). DNA for the CDR3: TGTGCCAGCAGTTTGGGATTGGGGGGGGCCACAGATACGCAGTATTTT. This gives the protein CASSLGLGGATDTQYF.

The chain uses TRBV6-5 and TRBJ2-3; no firm D call. This CDR3 comprises 15 residues. The V gene lost 5 bases and the J gene lost 2 bases, with 14 bases spanning the gap. From germline, CDR1 is MNHEY and CDR2 SVGAGI. CDR3 protein: CASSKDGWDTDTQYF. The CDR3 DNA reads TGTGCCAGCAGTAAGGACGGATGGGACACAGATACGCAGTATTTT.

This clone is a singleton in its sample. V usage is TRBV5-6 and J usage is TRBJ2-7, with 10 bases lining up with TRBD1. This CDR3 contains 14 residues. J was trimmed by 7 bases and V by 4 bases; bases with no gene match: 8. Germline lookup yields CDR1 SGHDT and CDR2 YYEEEE. The CDR3 DNA sequence: TGTGCCAGCAGCCCTCGACAGGGGGCGCGAGAGCAGTACTTC. It codes for CASSPRQGAREQYF.

This chain joins TRBV9 and TRBJ1-3, with a weak D call TRBD1 (6 bases). Between the trimmed V and J ends, which lost 4 bases and 0 bases, there was a span of 11 bases. Germline V gene lookup returns CDR1 SGDLS and CDR2 YYNGEE. The CDR3 extends over 15 amino acids. The CDR3 here is CASSQGQISGNTIYF. In DNA form, the CDR3 reads TGTGCCAGCAGCCAAGGACAGATCTCTGGAAACACCATATATTTT.

The chain couples TRBV6-4 to TRBJ1-1; D may be TRBD1 (5 bases). This CDR3 has 14 residues. Germline CDR1 is MRHNA and CDR2 is SNTAGT. The V end was cut by 6 bases, the J end by 0 bases, with 11 bases between. This CDR3 reads CASRRTSMNTEAFF. The CDR3 bases are TGTGCCAGCAGGAGGACATCCATGAACACTGAAGCTTTCTTT.

The chain has TRBV7-8 and TRBJ2-3; the D is unclear. V dropped 5 bases and J dropped 1 base, with 16 bases sitting between them. Germline V CDR1 and CDR2: SGHVS, FQNEAQ. This CDR3 has 16 amino acids. The CDR3 protein is CASSQLYDSRTDTQYF. The CDR3, as DNA: TGTGCCAGCAGCCAACTGTACGACTCTCGCACAGATACGCAGTATTTT.

The table lists this clone with a count of one. The V call is TRBV4-1, the J call TRBJ1-2; no clear D gene. There are 15 residues in the CDR3. The germline V gene encodes CDR1 MGHRA and CDR2 YSYEKL. Trimming took 4 bases from V and 6 from J, leaving 18 bases between them. The CDR3 loop is CASSPVSLDGNGYTF. Here the CDR3 DNA reads TGCGCCAGCAGCCCCGTAAGTTTGGACGGGAATGGCTACACCTTC.

The rearrangement links TRBV11-2 to TRBJ2-2; D may be TRBD1 (5 bases). Per germline, CDR1 SGHAT and CDR2 FQNNGV. Deletions cut 2 bases from V and 7 bases from J, with 8 bases between. This CDR3 has 13 residues. This CDR3 reads CASSLIQGGELFF. For the CDR3, the DNA is TGTGCCAGCAGCTTAATTCAGGGCGGGGAGCTGTTTTTT. Drawing the rest from reference TRBV11-2 and TRBJ2-2, the complete variable domain is EAGVAQSPRYKIIEKRQSVAFWCNPISGHATLYWYQQILGQGPKLLIQFQNNGVVDDSQLPKDRFSAERLKGVDSTLKIQPAKLEDSAVYLCASSLIQGGELFFGEGSRLTVL.

The rearrangement uses TRBV5-4 and TRBJ2-7; TRBD2 aligns across 8 bases. V lost 0 bases, J lost 7 bases, and 6 bases stayed unmatched. This CDR3 has 14 residues. Germline V CDR1 and CDR2: SGHNT, YYREEE (reference sequence). Written as DNA, the CDR3 is TGTGCCAGCAGCTTGGCGGGAGGGAAGAGGGAGCAGTACTTC. As protein: CASSLAGGKREQYF.

The rearrangement uses TRBV7-2 and TRBJ1-2; 7 bases fit TRBD1. Germline V gives CDR1 SGHTA, CDR2 FQGNSA. This CDR3 is 13 amino acids long. With 8 bases clipped from V and 5 bases from J, the junction kept 8 bases outside the gene matches. CDR3 amino acids: CASGGQALYGYTF. CDR3 in DNA: TGTGCCAGCGGAGGACAGGCCTTATATGGCTACACCTTC.

The chain has TRBV11-2 and TRBJ1-1; TRBD1 agrees at 9 bases. Trimming at V came to 5 bases and at J to 4 bases, leaving 11 bases not matched to a gene. The CDR3 is 16 residues long. CDR1 is SGHAT and CDR2 is FQNNGV in the germline V gene. The CDR3 DNA is TGTGCCAGCAGCCCCCTCGGGACAGGGTATGGCACTGAAGCTTTCTTT. It translates to CASSPLGTGYGTEAFF.

The chain uses TRBV25-1 and TRBJ2-3; either TRBD1 or TRBD2 may fit D (5 bases each). Trimming took 1 base from V and 2 from J, leaving 7 bases between them. The CDR3 has 14 residues. From germline, CDR1 is MGHDK and CDR2 SYGVNS. The CDR3 nucleotides are TGTGCCAGCAGTGAATGGGACGCCACAGATACGCAGTATTTT. The encoded protein is CASSEWDATDTQYF.

The V and J genes are TRBV19 and TRBJ2-1, with 10 bases matching TRBD1. The ends lost 4 bases at V and 6 bases at J; junction bases unmatched: 21. The CDR3 sequence is 20 residues long. The V gene's germline CDR1 is LNHDA and CDR2 SQIVND (reference sequence). CDR3: CASSKPTGGITPTYGNEQFF. The CDR3 region has the DNA TGTGCCAGTAGTAAACCGACAGGGGGCATCACCCCCACTTATGGCAATGAGCAGTTCTTC.

The V gene is TRBV4-1, the J gene TRBJ1-1, with D possibly matching TRBD1 (6 bases). The germline V and J ends were trimmed by 1 base and 4 bases, with 16 bases remaining between them. The germline gives CDR1 MGHRA, CDR2 YSYEKL. The CDR3 spans 16 residues. CDR3 bases: TGCGCCAGCAGCCAAGGACCAGGGGAAAGAGGCACTGAAGCTTTCTTT. Encoded protein: CASSQGPGERGTEAFF.

This rearrangement joins TRBV14 to TRBJ2-7, with D hard to call. The V gene lost 0 bases and the J gene lost 0 bases, with 6 bases spanning the gap. CDR1 is SGHDN and CDR2 is FVKESK in the germline V gene. The length of the CDR3 is 14 residues. The CDR3 loop reads CASSQEGFSYEQYF. The CDR3 nucleotides are TGTGCCAGCAGCCAAGAAGGATTCTCCTACGAGCAGTACTTC.

The CDR3 DNA sequence: TGTGCCAGCAGTTTTCTTAGGGACTGGGGCTCTGGGGCCAACGTCCTGACTTTC. This sequence encodes CASSFLRDWGSGANVLTF. This rearrangement joins TRBV28 to TRBJ2-6; possible D gene TRBD2, 6 bases. The CDR3 length is 18 residues. Germline loops: CDR1 MDHEN, CDR2 SYDVKM. V gave up 3 bases and J gave up 0 bases, with 15 bases separating them. Combining the CDR3 with reference TRBV28 and TRBJ2-6 gives the whole variable domain DVKVTQSSRYLVKRTGEKVFLECVQDMDHENMFWYRQDPGLGLRLIYFSYDVKMKEKGDIPEGYSVSREKKERFSLILESASTNQTSMYLCASSFLRDWGSGANVLTFGAGSRLTVL.

This clone has a handful of counts. The chain uses TRBV15 and TRBJ1-1, with D maybe TRBD1 (5 bases). Deletions cut 0 bases from V and 4 bases from J, with 12 bases between. The CDR3 loop spans 15 amino acids. Germline CDR1 reads LNHNV; CDR2 reads YYDKDF (reference sequence). CDR3 sequence (DNA): TGTGCCACCAGCAGAGAGGGCAGGGTGGGCACTGAAGCTTTCTTT. Its translation is CATSREGRVGTEAFF.

The V gene is TRBV29-1, the J gene TRBJ2-7, with 9 bases matching TRBD1. V was clipped by 6 bases and J by 5 bases; unmatched bases: 11. Germline assignment: CDR1 SQVTM and CDR2 ANQGSEA. The CDR3 consists of 14 residues. The CDR3 loop reads CSVADRGYANEQYF. The CDR3, as DNA: TGCAGCGTCGCGGACAGGGGATACGCCAACGAGCAGTACTTC.

In this sample, this clone turned up once. The CDR3 sequence is CAISRAQDNEQFF. CDR3 nucleotides: TGTGCCATCAGTAGGGCCCAGGACAATGAGCAGTTCTTC. This chain links TRBV10-3 with TRBJ2-1; D is undetermined. V was trimmed by 5 bases and J by 5 bases, leaving 10 bases between them. The CDR3 has 13 residues. The germline CDR1 and CDR2 sequences are ENHRY and SYGVKD.